This is a list of T cell receptor beta chains from one sample in a study of shared clonotypes between healthy human individuals. Assay: immunoSEQ multiplex PCR; the TCRdb copy retains only in-frame clones and omits some. This sample has millions of clones, with 85% to 95% found just once. The source material was naive CD8+ T cells from PBMCs. The origin of the receptors is a man aged 18 to 35 in good health. Some clones in this sample may be carry-over from other donors' samples. Each CDR3 is given with its conserved first and last residue. Fields, in order: V gene, clone size, D gene, CDR3 protein. D genes are given only for firm matches. Only part of the rows carry a size: once, few, many, or a class if the clone is expanded.

v_gene: TRBV4-1
abundance: .
d_gene: TRBD2
CDR3aa: CASSQGSSGRGNEQFF

v_gene: TRBV7-9
abundance: .
d_gene: .
CDR3aa: CAIRGLNSEQYF

v_gene: TRBV12-5
abundance: .
d_gene: .
CDR3aa: CASGLGANYGYTF

v_gene: TRBV9
abundance: .
d_gene: TRBD1
CDR3aa: CASSSGGLGETQYF

v_gene: TRBV27
abundance: .
d_gene: .
CDR3aa: CASGITYNEQFF

v_gene: TRBV7-9
abundance: .
d_gene: TRBD1
CDR3aa: CASSQDRGLHEQYF

v_gene: TRBV27
abundance: .
d_gene: .
CDR3aa: CASSLGADTEAFF

v_gene: TRBV9
abundance: .
d_gene: TRBD2
CDR3aa: CASSVSGGSSYEQYF

v_gene: TRBV7-9
abundance: .
d_gene: .
CDR3aa: CASRREGYNEQFF

v_gene: TRBV6-5
abundance: .
d_gene: .
CDR3aa: CASSSGRAYEQYF

v_gene: TRBV28
abundance: .
d_gene: .
CDR3aa: CASRELGDAGELFF

v_gene: TRBV7-8
abundance: once
d_gene: .
CDR3aa: CASSLGLGAATNEKLFF

v_gene: TRBV7-9
abundance: .
d_gene: TRBD1
CDR3aa: CASSLGIGEGAPYNEQFF

v_gene: TRBV7-9
abundance: .
d_gene: TRBD2
CDR3aa: CASSLGPGTSVSSYNEQFF

v_gene: TRBV7-3
abundance: .
d_gene: .
CDR3aa: CASSLTSWAEQFF

v_gene: TRBV7-9
abundance: .
d_gene: .
CDR3aa: CASSSDYRLHEAGYGYTF

v_gene: TRBV9
abundance: .
d_gene: TRBD1
CDR3aa: CASSDRAGQGFTGELFF

v_gene: TRBV28
abundance: .
d_gene: .
CDR3aa: CASSLKGGYYNEQFF

v_gene: TRBV4-3
abundance: .
d_gene: .
CDR3aa: CASSQGTASTDTQYF

v_gene: TRBV27
abundance: .
d_gene: TRBD1
CDR3aa: CASTFYYGTGAHEQYF

v_gene: TRBV28
abundance: once
d_gene: .
CDR3aa: CASSIHPGPGPNTEAFF

v_gene: TRBV6-5
abundance: .
d_gene: .
CDR3aa: CASSLGYEQFF

v_gene: TRBV19
abundance: .
d_gene: .
CDR3aa: CASSSLKTSDTQYF

v_gene: TRBV4-1
abundance: .
d_gene: .
CDR3aa: CASSQEKGLAYEQYF

v_gene: TRBV28
abundance: .
d_gene: TRBD1
CDR3aa: CASSLLGQKHGVTDTQYF

v_gene: TRBV11-1
abundance: .
d_gene: TRBD1
CDR3aa: CASSLTGGNDEAFF

v_gene: TRBV19
abundance: .
d_gene: .
CDR3aa: CASNDWRSGYTF

v_gene: TRBV11-2
abundance: .
d_gene: .
CDR3aa: CASSLESGPEAFF

v_gene: TRBV7-8
abundance: .
d_gene: TRBD2
CDR3aa: CASSLSRLAQFYEQYF

v_gene: TRBV19
abundance: few
d_gene: .
CDR3aa: CASSIGQNTEAFF

v_gene: TRBV13
abundance: once
d_gene: TRBD1
CDR3aa: CASRSGTGFLSSGNTIYF

v_gene: TRBV28
abundance: .
d_gene: .
CDR3aa: CASSYREDEQYF

v_gene: TRBV6-1
abundance: .
d_gene: .
CDR3aa: CASGQTPYEQYF

v_gene: TRBV5-1
abundance: .
d_gene: .
CDR3aa: CASSLIGNQETQYF

v_gene: TRBV27
abundance: .
d_gene: .
CDR3aa: CASSFRSTNEKLFF

v_gene: TRBV27
abundance: .
d_gene: TRBD1
CDR3aa: CASSIRDSRYEQYF

v_gene: TRBV27
abundance: .
d_gene: TRBD1
CDR3aa: CASSFLDRSYYEQYF

v_gene: TRBV14
abundance: few
d_gene: .
CDR3aa: CASSQGGSYEQYF

v_gene: TRBV7-9
abundance: .
d_gene: .
CDR3aa: CASSLGSGTNYGYTF

v_gene: TRBV9
abundance: .
d_gene: .
CDR3aa: CASSPGYRGAAGELFF

v_gene: TRBV27
abundance: once
d_gene: .
CDR3aa: CASSLSASPLYEQYF

v_gene: TRBV27
abundance: .
d_gene: TRBD1
CDR3aa: CASSSNFLDRGPYEQYF

v_gene: TRBV29-1
abundance: .
d_gene: .
CDR3aa: CSARASYEQYF

v_gene: TRBV27
abundance: once
d_gene: .
CDR3aa: CASSLSGPIPSFMNTEAFF